Detailed here is one T cell receptor (beta chain). Its target is not known. This specimen belongs to a study of blood T cells in healthy people across ages. Study-level results: There were more naive CD4+ cells and higher diversity in long-lived donors than in aged donors. Per million T cells, TCR beta diversity dropped about linearly as age rose.

CDR3 size: 13 residues. Unmatched junction bases numbered 3, after V lost 3 bases and J lost 3 bases. Germline lookup yields CDR1 GTSNPN and CDR2 SVGIG (reference sequence). A J-beta primer mix and a sample-barcoded 5' primer were used in a second PCR of about 7 to 11 cycles. TCRdb re-analysed the 5' RACE reads in MiXCR, keeping a single row per CDR3 protein. The data show 1.5 million to 2 million distinct CDR3 sequences, roughly 27% seen once. Each donor had roughly 10 milliliters of peripheral blood drawn. Sequenced material: blood. The origin of this receptor is a woman aged 25-40 years in good health. The chain recombines TRBV30 with TRBJ2-7; TRBD1 matches at 9 bases. Written as DNA, the CDR3 is TGTGCCTGGAGGACAGGGGGGTTCTACGAGCAGTACTTC. Its protein product is CAWRTGGFYEQYF. The entire variable domain, with the rest obtained from reference TRBV30 and TRBJ2-7, is as follows: SQTIHQWPATLVQPVGSPLSLECTVEGTSNPNLYWYRQAAGRGLQLLFYSVGIGQISSEVPQNLSASRPQDRQFILSSKKLLLSDSGFYLCAWRTGGFYEQYFGPGTRLTVT.